One sample yielded the 3 T cell receptor beta chains listed below, sequenced in a study of T-cell memory formation after mild COVID-19. One entry per CDR3 protein results from TCRdb running MiXCR on the 5' RACE reads. The sample records roughly 250,000 distinct CDR3 sequences, less than 20% being singletons. Material for sequencing was PBMCs or a T cell subset sorted from them (not recorded which). These receptors all stem from a man aged 18 to 35 who had mild COVID-19 (a few samples of this study predate the infection). Cell type and time point are not known.

This clonotype was seen only a few times. The chain couples TRBV6-6 to TRBJ2-1; D gene unclear. The germline CDR1 and CDR2 sequences are MNHNY and SVGAGI (reference sequence). V dropped 2 bases and J dropped 8 bases, with 7 bases sitting between them. This CDR3 has 12 amino acids. Here the CDR3 reads CASSYPLDEQFF. The CDR3 DNA follows: TGTGCCAGCAGTTACCCTCTTGATGAGCAGTTCTTC.

The chain links TRBV10-3 to TRBJ1-2, with D unclear. Trimming left V 5 bases short and J 7 bases short, with 14 bases between. Germline assignment: CDR1 ENHRY and CDR2 SYGVKD. CDR3 length equals 13 residues. The CDR3 here is CAISPSHSIGYTF. CDR3 bases: TGTGCCATCAGTCCGTCTCACAGTATTGGCTACACCTTC.

The chain has TRBV4-2 and TRBJ2-5, with TRBD1 matching over 12 bases. The germline CDR1 and CDR2 sequences are LGHNA and YNFKEQ. The CDR3 covers 16 residues. J was trimmed by 4 bases and V by 0 bases; bases with no gene match: 3. The CDR3 region has the DNA TGTGCCAGCAGCCAAGATTGGGACAGGGGGCGAGAGACCCAGTACTTC. It yields the protein CASSQDWDRGRETQYF.